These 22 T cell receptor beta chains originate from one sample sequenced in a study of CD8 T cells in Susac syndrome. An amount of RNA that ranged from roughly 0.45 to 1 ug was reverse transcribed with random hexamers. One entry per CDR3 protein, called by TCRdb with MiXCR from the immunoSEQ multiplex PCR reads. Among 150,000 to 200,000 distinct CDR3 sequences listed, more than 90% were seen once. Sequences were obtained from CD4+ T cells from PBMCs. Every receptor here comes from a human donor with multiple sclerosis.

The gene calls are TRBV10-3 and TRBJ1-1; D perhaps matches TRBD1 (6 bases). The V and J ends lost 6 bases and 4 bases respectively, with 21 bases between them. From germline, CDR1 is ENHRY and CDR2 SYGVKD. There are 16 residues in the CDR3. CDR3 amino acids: CAIRGYRAVDSTEAFF. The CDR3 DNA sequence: TGTGCCATCAGGGGATACAGGGCGGTGGATAGCACTGAAGCTTTCTTT.

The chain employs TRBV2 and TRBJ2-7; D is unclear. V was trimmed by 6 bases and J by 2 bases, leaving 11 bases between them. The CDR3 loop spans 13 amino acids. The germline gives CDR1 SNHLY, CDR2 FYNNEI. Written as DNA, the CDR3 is TGTGCCAGCAGGAGGTATACCACCTACGAGCAGTACTTC. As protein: CASRRYTTYEQYF. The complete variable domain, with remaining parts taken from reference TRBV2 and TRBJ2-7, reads EPEVTQTPSHQVTQMGQEVILRCVPISNHLYFYWYRQILGQKVEFLVSFYNNEISEKSEIFDDQFSVERPDGSNFTLKIRSTKLEDSAMYFCASRRYTTYEQYFGPGTRLTVT.

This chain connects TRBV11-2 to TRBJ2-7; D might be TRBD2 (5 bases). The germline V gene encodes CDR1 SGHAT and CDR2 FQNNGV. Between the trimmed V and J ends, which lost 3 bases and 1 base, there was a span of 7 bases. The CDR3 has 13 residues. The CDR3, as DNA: TGTGCCAGCAGCTTTAGCGTTTCCTACGAGCAGTACTTC. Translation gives CASSFSVSYEQYF.

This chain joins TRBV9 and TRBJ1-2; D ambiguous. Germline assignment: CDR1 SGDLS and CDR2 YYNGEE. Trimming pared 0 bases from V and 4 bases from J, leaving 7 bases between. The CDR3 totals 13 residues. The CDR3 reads CASSVEAGYGYTF. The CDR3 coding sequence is TGTGCCAGCAGCGTAGAGGCCGGCTATGGCTACACCTTC.

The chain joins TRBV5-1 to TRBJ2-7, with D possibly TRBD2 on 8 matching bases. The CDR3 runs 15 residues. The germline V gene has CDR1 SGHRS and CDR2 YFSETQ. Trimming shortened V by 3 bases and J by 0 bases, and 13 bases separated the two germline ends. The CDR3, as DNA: TGCGCCAGCAGCTCGGGGGGGACAGACTCCTACGAGCAGTACTTC. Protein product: CASSSGGTDSYEQYF.

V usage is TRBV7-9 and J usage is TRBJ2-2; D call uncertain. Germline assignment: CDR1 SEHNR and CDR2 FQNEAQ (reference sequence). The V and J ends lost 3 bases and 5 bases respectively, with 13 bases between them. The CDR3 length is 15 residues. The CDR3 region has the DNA TGTGCCAGCAGCTTTCTCCTTCAAGGGACCGGGGAGCTGTTTTTT. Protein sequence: CASSFLLQGTGELFF.

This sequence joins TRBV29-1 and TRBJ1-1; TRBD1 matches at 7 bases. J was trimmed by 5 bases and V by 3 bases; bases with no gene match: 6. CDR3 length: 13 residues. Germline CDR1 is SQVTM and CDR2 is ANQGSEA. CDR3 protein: CSVDRQGTTEAFF. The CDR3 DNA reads TGCAGCGTTGATCGACAGGGCACGACTGAAGCTTTCTTT.

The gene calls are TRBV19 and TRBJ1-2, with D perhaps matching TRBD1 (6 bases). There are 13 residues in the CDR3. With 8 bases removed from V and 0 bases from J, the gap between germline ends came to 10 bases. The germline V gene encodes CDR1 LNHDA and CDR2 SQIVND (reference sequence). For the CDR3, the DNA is TGTGCCAGTGGAAGGGGGACTAACTATGGCTACACCTTC. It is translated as CASGRGTNYGYTF.

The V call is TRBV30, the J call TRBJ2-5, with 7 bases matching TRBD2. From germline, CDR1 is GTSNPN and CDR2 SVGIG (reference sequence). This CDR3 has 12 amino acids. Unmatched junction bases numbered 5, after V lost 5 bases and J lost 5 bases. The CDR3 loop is CAWGEGRETQYF. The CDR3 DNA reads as TGTGCCTGGGGGGAGGGCAGGGAGACCCAGTACTTC.

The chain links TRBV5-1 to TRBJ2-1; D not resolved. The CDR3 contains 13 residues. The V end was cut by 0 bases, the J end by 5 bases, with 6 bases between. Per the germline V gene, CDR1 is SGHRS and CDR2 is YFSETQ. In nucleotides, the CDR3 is TGCGCCAGCAGCTTGGTCAGCGACAATGAGCAGTTCTTC. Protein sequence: CASSLVSDNEQFF.

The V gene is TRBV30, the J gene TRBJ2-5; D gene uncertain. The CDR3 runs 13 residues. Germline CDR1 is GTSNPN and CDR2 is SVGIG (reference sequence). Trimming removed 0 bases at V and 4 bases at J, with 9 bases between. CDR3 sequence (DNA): TGTGCCTGGAGTGTGGTATCCGCAGAGACCCAGTACTTC. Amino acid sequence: CAWSVVSAETQYF. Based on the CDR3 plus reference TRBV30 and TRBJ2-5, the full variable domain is SQTIHQWPATLVQPVGSPLSLECTVEGTSNPNLYWYRQAAGRGLQLLFYSVGIGQISSEVPQNLSASRPQDRQFILSSKKLLLSDSGFYLCAWSVVSAETQYFGPGTRLLVL.

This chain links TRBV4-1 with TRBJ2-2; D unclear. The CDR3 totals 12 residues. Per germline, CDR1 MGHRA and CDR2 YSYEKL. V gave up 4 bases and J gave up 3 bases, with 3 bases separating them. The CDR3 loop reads CASSLYTGELFF. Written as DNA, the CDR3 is TGCGCCAGCAGCCTGTACACCGGGGAGCTGTTTTTT.

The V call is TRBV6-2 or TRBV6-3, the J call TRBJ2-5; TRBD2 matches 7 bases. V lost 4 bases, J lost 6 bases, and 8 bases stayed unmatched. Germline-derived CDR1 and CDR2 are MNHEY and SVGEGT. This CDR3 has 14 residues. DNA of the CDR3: TGTGCCAGCAGTTTCCGACTAGCTTCAAAGACCCAGTACTTC. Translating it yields CASSFRLASKTQYF.

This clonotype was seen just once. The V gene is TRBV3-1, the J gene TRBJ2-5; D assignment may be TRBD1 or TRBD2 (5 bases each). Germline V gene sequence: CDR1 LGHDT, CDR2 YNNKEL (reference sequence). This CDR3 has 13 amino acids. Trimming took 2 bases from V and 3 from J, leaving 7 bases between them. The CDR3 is CASSQRGEETQYF. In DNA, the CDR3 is TGTGCCAGCAGCCAAAGAGGGGAAGAGACCCAGTACTTC.

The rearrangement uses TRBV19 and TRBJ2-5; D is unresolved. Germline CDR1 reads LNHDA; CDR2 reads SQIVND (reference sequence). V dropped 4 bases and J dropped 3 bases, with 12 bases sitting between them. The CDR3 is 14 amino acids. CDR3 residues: CASSSHELKETQYF. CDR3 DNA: TGTGCCAGTAGTAGCCACGAACTTAAAGAGACCCAGTACTTC.

The CDR3 loop is CSATTRGEIQYF. In DNA form, the CDR3 reads TGCAGTGCCACTACCAGGGGCGAAATTCAGTACTTC. The V gene is TRBV20-1, the J gene TRBJ2-4; D is perhaps TRBD1 (6 bases). Germline V gene data show CDR1 as DFQATT and CDR2 as SNEGSKA (reference sequence). The CDR3 extends over 12 amino acids. The ends were cut back, 6 bases at V and 10 bases at J, with 16 bases in the middle.

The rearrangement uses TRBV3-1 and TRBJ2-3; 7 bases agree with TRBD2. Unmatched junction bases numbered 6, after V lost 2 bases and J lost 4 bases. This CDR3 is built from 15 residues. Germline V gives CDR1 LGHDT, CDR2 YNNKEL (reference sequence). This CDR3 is CASSQFGGGPDTQYF. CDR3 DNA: TGTGCCAGCAGCCAATTTGGCGGGGGACCAGATACGCAGTATTTT.

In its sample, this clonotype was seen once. The CDR3 coding sequence is TGCAGTGCTAGTTCCCCACAAGGGAGCACTGAAGCTTTCTTT. Translated: CSASSPQGSTEAFF. The rearrangement uses TRBV20-1 and TRBJ1-1, with D unresolved. The CDR3 has 14 residues. In germline, CDR1 is DFQATT, CDR2 SNEGSKA (reference sequence). Trimming stripped 3 bases from V and 4 bases from J, with 15 bases between.

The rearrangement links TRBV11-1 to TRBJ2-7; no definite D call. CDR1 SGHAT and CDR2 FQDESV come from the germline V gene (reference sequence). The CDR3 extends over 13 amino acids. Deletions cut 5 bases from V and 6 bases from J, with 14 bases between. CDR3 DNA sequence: TGTGCCAGCAGCCCCAAGAAACTTGGCGAGCAGTACTTC. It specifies CASSPKKLGEQYF.

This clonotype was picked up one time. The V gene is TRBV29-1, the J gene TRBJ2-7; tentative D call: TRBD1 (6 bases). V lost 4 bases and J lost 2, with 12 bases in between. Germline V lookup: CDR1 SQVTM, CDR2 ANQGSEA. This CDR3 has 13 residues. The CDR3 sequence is CSVGGGSTYEQYF. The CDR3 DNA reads TGCAGCGTTGGAGGGGGTTCCACCTACGAGCAGTACTTC.

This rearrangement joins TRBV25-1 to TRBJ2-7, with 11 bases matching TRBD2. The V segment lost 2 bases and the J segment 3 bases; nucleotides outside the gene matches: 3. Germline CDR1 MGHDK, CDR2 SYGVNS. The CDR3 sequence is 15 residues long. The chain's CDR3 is CASSEPTSGGYEQYF. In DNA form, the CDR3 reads TGTGCCAGCAGTGAACCCACTAGCGGGGGCTACGAGCAGTACTTC.

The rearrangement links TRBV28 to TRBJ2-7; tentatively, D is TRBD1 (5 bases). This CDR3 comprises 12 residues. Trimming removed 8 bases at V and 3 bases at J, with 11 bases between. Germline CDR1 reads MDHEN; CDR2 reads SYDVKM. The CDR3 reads CASEGVLYEQYF. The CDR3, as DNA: TGTGCCAGCGAAGGGGTACTCTACGAGCAGTACTTC.